This TCR beta chain was profiled in a study of cytomegalovirus exposure and HLA in healthy donors. Study-wide context: Earlier, 150 million to 200 million T cells were analyzed, and about 100 million unique TCR beta sequences were found among them.

Per germline, CDR1 SNHLY and CDR2 FYNNEI. This CDR3 is 18 amino acids long. After removal of 4 bases from V and 1 base from J, the junction contained 13 bases not matched to a gene. With respect to this clone: Its antigen is unknown.

PCR involved 60 Vbeta and 13 Jbeta primers. Clones were read by immunoSEQ multiplex PCR, and TCRdb kept only the in-frame ones, dropping some. The data contain around 100,000 clones, approximately 70% of them singletons. General study results and limits: Apparent HLA restriction characterized most CMV-associated TCR beta chains in a later analysis. Later analysis reportedly placed an Asian-associated ancestry cluster below the roughly 700-donor mean in N-insertions. Generally TCR sequences proved uncommon, though certain public TCRs appeared in numerous donors.

The sequence derives from a man aged 25-45 years in good health and CMV-seropositive. Sequencing used PBMCs. The V and J genes are TRBV2 and TRBJ2-3; 8 nucleotides agree with TRBD1. The chain's CDR3 is CASSVTSSGTGRTDTQYF. Here the CDR3 DNA reads TGTGCCAGCAGTGTCACTTCCTCCGGGACAGGACGCACAGATACGCAGTATTTT.